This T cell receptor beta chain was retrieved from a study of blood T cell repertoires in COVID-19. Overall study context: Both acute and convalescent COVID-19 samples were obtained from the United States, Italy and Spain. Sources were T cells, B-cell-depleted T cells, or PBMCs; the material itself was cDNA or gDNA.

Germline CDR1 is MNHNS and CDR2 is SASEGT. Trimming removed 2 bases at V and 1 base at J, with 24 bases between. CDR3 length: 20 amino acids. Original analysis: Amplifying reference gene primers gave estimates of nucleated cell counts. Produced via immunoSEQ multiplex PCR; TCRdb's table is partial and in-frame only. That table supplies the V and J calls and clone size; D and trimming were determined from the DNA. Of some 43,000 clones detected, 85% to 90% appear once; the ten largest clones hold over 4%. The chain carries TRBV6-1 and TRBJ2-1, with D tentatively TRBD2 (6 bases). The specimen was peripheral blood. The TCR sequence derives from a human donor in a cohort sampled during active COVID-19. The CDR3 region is CASSEHPGTGDVWSYNEQFF. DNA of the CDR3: TGTGCCAGCAGTGAACATCCCGGGACTGGAGATGTATGGTCCTACAATGAGCAGTTCTTC.